These 25 T cell receptor beta chains were all obtained from the same sample, sequenced in a study of cytomegalovirus exposure and HLA in healthy donors. The study ran its PCR with 60 Vbeta and 13 Jbeta primers. Method: immunoSEQ multiplex PCR; TCRdb's copy keeps in-frame clones and lacks some. This table holds some 150,000 clones. The sample was PBMCs. These receptors all come from a woman aged 18-29 years in good health and CMV-seronegative.

The chain employs TRBV7-2 and TRBJ1-5; D may be TRBD1 (5 bases). V was clipped by 1 base and J by 5 bases, with 9 bases between them. The CDR3 spans 14 residues. The germline gives CDR1 SGHTA, CDR2 FQGNSA. In nucleotides, the CDR3 is TGTGCCAGCAGCTTAGGGGGCACAGATCAGCCCCAGCATTTT. This translates into CASSLGGTDQPQHF.

The chain is built from TRBV5-5 and TRBJ2-2; possibly TRBD2 for D (6 bases). The CDR3 sequence is 15 residues long. The V and J ends lost 7 bases and 1 base respectively, with 14 bases between them. CDR1 and CDR2 (germline): SGHKS, YYEKEE (reference sequence). The CDR3 nucleotides are TGTGCCAGCCTAGCCCTGGGGGGGAACACCGGGGAGCTGTTTTTT. Translated, it gives CASLALGGNTGELFF.

The chain links TRBV29-1 to TRBJ1-1; no clear D. The CDR3 consists of 13 residues. V was clipped by 4 bases and J by 0 bases, with 9 bases between them. The germline CDR1 and CDR2 sequences are SQVTM and ANQGSEA. This chain's CDR3 is CSVGHNLNTEAFF. Written as DNA, the CDR3 is TGCAGCGTTGGACATAATCTGAACACTGAAGCTTTCTTT. Variable domain in full (rest from reference TRBV29-1 and TRBJ1-1): SAVISQKPSRDICQRGTSLTIQCQVDSQVTMMFWYRQQPGQSLTLIATANQGSEATYESGFVIDKFPISRPNLTFSTLTVSNMSPEDSSIYLCSVGHNLNTEAFFGQGTRLTVV.

The J gene is TRBJ1-2, the V gene TRBV5-4, with TRBD1 matching 7 bases. The CDR3 sequence is 13 residues long. Germline V lookup: CDR1 SGHNT, CDR2 YYREEE (reference sequence). V lost 5 bases, J lost 9 bases, and 10 bases stayed unmatched. The CDR3 is CASSSQGSYSYTF. DNA for the CDR3: TGTGCCAGCAGTTCACAGGGGTCGTATAGCTACACCTTC.

The V gene is TRBV19, the J gene TRBJ1-2; 7 nucleotides line up with TRBD1. In germline, CDR1 is LNHDA, CDR2 SQIVND (reference sequence). This CDR3 region has 13 residues. Losses at the gene ends were 5 bases for V and 8 bases for J; bases not matched to a gene: 8. The CDR3, as DNA: TGTGCCAGTAGTCCTACAGGGGCCGGAGGCTACACCTTC. Translation: CASSPTGAGGYTF.

In regard to this clone: Additional DNA sequences in this sample encode the identical CDR3. The rearrangement uses TRBV19 and TRBJ2-6; no clear D. The CDR3 consists of 14 residues. V lost 8 bases and J lost 0, with 8 bases in between. Germline CDR1 LNHDA, CDR2 SQIVND (reference sequence). The CDR3 region is CASSSNSGANVLTF. Here the CDR3 DNA reads TGTGCCAGTTCATCCAACTCTGGGGCCAACGTCCTGACTTTC.

The chain employs TRBV7-2 and TRBJ2-2; 7 bases fit TRBD1. The CDR3 has 15 residues. Germline CDR1 is SGHTA and CDR2 is FQGNSA. J gave up 1 base and V 5 bases, and 4 bases lay outside the gene matches. CDR3 amino acids: CASSLRTGNTGELFF. The CDR3, as DNA: TGTGCCAGCAGCCTTAGGACAGGGAACACCGGGGAGCTGTTTTTT. Full variable domain (rest looked up from reference TRBV7-2 and TRBJ2-2): GAGVSQSPSNKVTEKGKDVELRCDPISGHTALYWYRQSLGQGLEFLIYFQGNSAPDKSGLPSDRFSAERTGGSVSTLTIQRTQQEDSAVYLCASSLRTGNTGELFFGEGSRLTVL.

This chain connects TRBV9 to TRBJ2-7; possible D gene TRBD1, 6 bases. Germline V lookup: CDR1 SGDLS, CDR2 YYNGEE. The CDR3 length is 15 residues. V lost 0 bases and J lost 3, with 13 bases in between. Written as DNA, the CDR3 is TGTGCCAGCAGCGTAGAGGGCACGGGACACTACGAGCAGTACTTC. Translation: CASSVEGTGHYEQYF.

The chain has TRBV19 and TRBJ2-1; 7 nucleotides match TRBD2. With 6 bases clipped from V and 10 bases from J, the junction kept 9 bases outside the gene matches. This CDR3 has 13 amino acids. Per the germline V gene, CDR1 is LNHDA and CDR2 is SQIVND (reference sequence). The CDR3 DNA is TGTGCCAGTAGAATAAGGGACTATTCGGAGCAGTTCTTC. It encodes CASRIRDYSEQFF.

The V gene is TRBV7-2, the J gene TRBJ2-7; 8 bases line up with TRBD1. The CDR3 sequence is 14 residues long. Germline V gene lookup returns CDR1 SGHTA and CDR2 FQGNSA. The trim removed 4 bases at V and 7 bases at J, leaving 9 bases unmatched. This chain's CDR3 is CASSSLGQGGEQYF. The CDR3 nucleotides are TGTGCCAGCAGCTCCCTCGGACAGGGCGGGGAGCAGTACTTC.

The chain joins TRBV19 to TRBJ1-3, with TRBD1 as a possible D gene (6 bases). The germline V gene has CDR1 LNHDA and CDR2 SQIVND (reference sequence). Trimming removed 3 bases at V and 0 bases at J, with 12 bases between. The CDR3 loop spans 16 amino acids. DNA for the CDR3: TGTGCCAGTAGTATCAGCCGGGACAACTCTGGAAACACCATATATTTT. Translation: CASSISRDNSGNTIYF.

This sequence joins TRBV5-8 and TRBJ2-7; tentatively, D is TRBD1 (5 bases). Germline lookup yields CDR1 SGHTS and CDR2 YDEGEE. CDR3 size: 14 residues. V was pared by 4 bases and J by 1 base, with 12 bases between. In DNA form, the CDR3 reads TGTGCCAGCAGCGGCCATGGACAATCCTACGAGCAGTACTTC. Encoded protein: CASSGHGQSYEQYF.

V gene TRBV29-1 combines with J gene TRBJ2-7, with 8 bases that match TRBD2. The length of the CDR3 is 15 residues. Per the germline V gene, CDR1 is SQVTM and CDR2 is ANQGSEA. Unmatched junction bases numbered 6, after V lost 2 bases and J lost 0 bases. CDR3 sequence: CSVEFPAGVSYEQYV. The CDR3 DNA is TGCAGCGTTGAATTCCCAGCGGGAGTCTCCTACGAGCAGTACGTC.

The chain recombines TRBV6-4 with TRBJ2-1; 8 positions match TRBD2. Per germline, CDR1 MRHNA and CDR2 SNTAGT. With 10 bases clipped from V and 3 bases from J, the junction kept 14 bases outside the gene matches. The CDR3 runs to 16 residues. In nucleotides, the CDR3 is TGTGCCACGGCCCTCGCGGGAGGAGGGGGCTACAATGAGCAGTTCTTC. This codes for CATALAGGGGYNEQFF.

The CDR3 DNA reads as TGTGCCAGCAGCTTAAGAAGCGGACTAGCGGGAGTCAATGAGCAGTTCTTC. Its translation: CASSLRSGLAGVNEQFF. The chain employs TRBV7-6 and TRBJ2-1; 13 bases map to TRBD2. Per germline, CDR1 SGHVS and CDR2 FNYEAQ. The V and J ends lost 2 bases and 6 bases, in that order; junction bases with no gene match: 7. This CDR3 region has 17 residues.

This chain connects TRBV13 to TRBJ2-3; the D gene is possibly TRBD1 (6 bases). The V end lost 3 bases, the J end lost 2 bases, and 9 bases lay between the germline ends. CDR1 is PRHDT, CDR2 FYEKMQ, per germline (reference sequence). This CDR3 contains 14 residues. CDR3 region: CASSFRDITDTQYF. The CDR3 DNA reads TGTGCCAGCAGCTTCCGGGACATCACAGATACGCAGTATTTT.

V gene TRBV6-6 combines with J gene TRBJ1-2; 7 bases align to TRBD1. Looked up from germline, CDR1 is MNHNY and CDR2 is SVGAGI (reference sequence). Germline trimming cut 0 bases from V and 2 bases from J; bases unmatched to any gene: 6. The CDR3 consists of 16 residues. CDR3 region: CASSYSEGARNYGYTF. Written as DNA, the CDR3 is TGTGCCAGCAGTTACTCAGAGGGGGCGAGAAACTATGGCTACACCTTC.

Turning to this clone: One end of the junction does not line up with germline, which may come from a read error. The same CDR3 can be traced to other DNA sequences in this sample. V gene TRBV6-1 combines with J gene TRBJ1-2, with a tentative D call TRBD1 (6 bases). CDR3 length equals 13 residues. In germline, CDR1 is MNHNS, CDR2 SASEGT. This CDR3 reads CASRLQGNYGYTF. The CDR3 DNA is TGTGCCAGCAGACTACAGGGTAACTATGGCTACACTTTC.

The chain is built from TRBV10-3 and TRBJ1-1; 7 bases match TRBD1. This CDR3 contains 13 residues. The V gene's germline CDR1 is ENHRY and CDR2 SYGVKD. V lost 10 bases, J lost 1 base, and 6 bases stayed unmatched. The CDR3 bases are TGTGCCACTACAGGGGCGGGGAACACTGAAGCTTTCTTT. This gives the protein CATTGAGNTEAFF.

The chain has TRBV29-1 and TRBJ1-2; no firm D call. Trimming removed 4 bases at V and 0 bases at J, with 12 bases between. Germline values: CDR1 SQVTM, CDR2 ANQGSEA. The CDR3 has 14 amino acids. The CDR3 DNA follows: TGCAGCGTTGGGGTAAGCGGCGCTAACTATGGCTACACCTTC. Protein: CSVGVSGANYGYTF.

The chain uses TRBV5-4 and TRBJ2-1; 7 nucleotides agree with TRBD2. V dropped 0 bases and J dropped 2; count of bases not matched to a gene: 5. Germline CDR1 and CDR2: SGHNT and YYREEE (reference sequence). This CDR3 contains 16 residues. CDR3 DNA sequence: TGTGCCAGCAGCTTGGGAGGGACTACCCCCTACAATGAGCAGTTCTTC. It yields the protein CASSLGGTTPYNEQFF.

The chain couples TRBV7-8 to TRBJ2-3; the match to TRBD2 covers 14 bases. This CDR3 is 19 amino acids long. The V segment lost 2 bases and the J segment 1 base; nucleotides outside the gene matches: 8. CDR1 is SGHVS and CDR2 is FQNEAQ in the germline V gene. Here the CDR3 reads CASSLRGLAGDVGTDTQYF. The DNA of the CDR3 is TGTGCCAGCAGCTTACGGGGACTAGCGGGAGATGTAGGCACAGATACGCAGTATTTT.

This rearrangement joins TRBV7-8 to TRBJ1-2, with D unclear. The CDR3 runs 14 residues. Germline CDR1 is SGHVS and CDR2 is FQNEAQ. Trimming stripped 1 base from V and 7 bases from J, with 13 bases between. The CDR3 is CASSLGLGHCGYTF. As DNA, the CDR3 is TGTGCCAGCAGCTTAGGTCTGGGCCACTGTGGCTACACCTTC.

The chain couples TRBV5-3 to TRBJ2-1, with 7 nucleotides matching TRBD2. TRBV5-3 is an ORF; its function is uncertain. CDR3 length: 15 residues. Trimming removed 5 bases from V and 9 bases from J; junction bases left unmatched: 14. The CDR3 is CARRRRSRERVEQFF. The CDR3 DNA reads TGTGCCAGAAGACGGAGGTCGCGGGAGAGGGTTGAGCAGTTCTTC.

The chain is built from TRBV5-6 and TRBJ2-1, with D maybe TRBD2 (5 bases). The CDR3 covers 17 residues. Trimming pared 3 bases from V and 0 bases from J, leaving 16 bases between. In germline, CDR1 is SGHDT, CDR2 YYEEEE. As DNA, the CDR3 is TGTGCCAGCAGCTCGCGATATCTTAGCGCCTCCTACAATGAGCAGTTCTTC. Translating gives CASSSRYLSASYNEQFF. The variable domain in full, with the rest retrieved from reference TRBV5-6 and TRBJ2-1, is DAGVTQSPTHLIKTRGQQVTLRCSPKSGHDTVSWYQQALGQGPQFIFQYYEEEERQRGNFPDRFSGHQFPNYSSELNVNALLLGDSALYLCASSSRYLSASYNEQFFGPGTRLTVL.